Here is one T cell receptor (beta chain) with its context. This clonotype has just a few counts. Its binding antigen is unknown. No much larger clone exists at a distance of one base, and base qualities are not known. V loses 4 bases at its end and J loses 1 base; junction bases beyond the gene matches: 6. Reading the germline V gene gives CDR1 LGHNA and CDR2 YNFKEQ. The CDR3 has 15 amino acids, counting the end cysteine and phenylalanine. The read is trimmed to its CDR3 DNA, 45 bases read in frame from base 1. TCRdb names Illumina HiSeq 2500 as the instrument used. Quantitative 5'-RACE with molecular barcodes was used to prepare TCR beta libraries. The paper's processing steps were these. Disease-linked TCR variants were identified with a new computational method built on a probabilistic model of VDJ rearrangement. Using fastp at Q25 and MiXCR, TCRdb reprocessed the public reads and kept productive beta chains. Each CDR3 protein appears once, grouped with its most common genes and DNA. These V and J calls rely on TCRdb rather than the paper's analysis. The sample includes hundreds of thousands of distinct CDR3 sequences, with roughly an eighth observed a single time. The ten top clones hold under 7.5% of the sample.

The record originates from a study of CD8 T cells in ankylosing spondylitis (dated by TCRdb to between 2016 and 2019). About the study as a whole: To find TCR variants linked to disease, the study profiled T cell receptor beta repertoires in ankylosing spondylitis patients and healthy donors. The full study cohort was made up of under 30 ankylosing spondylitis patients and 108 healthy donors. Peripheral blood was sampled, and synovial fluid was additionally collected from ankylosing spondylitis patients.

General study outcomes and caveats: Some motif variants were previously reported in synovial fluid and blood of reactive arthritis patients, suggesting common disease-initiation mechanisms. A TCR beta motif made up of eight or nine highly homologous amino acid variants appeared to be characteristic of blood from ankylosing spondylitis patients. A CD8+ phenotype was shown by the disease-linked clones, which were found at relatively low frequencies in peripheral blood. According to the report, matched synovial fluid samples from ankylosing spondylitis patients were significantly enriched for the disease-linked clones.

Material: blood, either unsorted or a sorted T cell fraction (not recorded which). This chain is built from TRBV4-2 and TRBJ1-1; TRBD1 agrees with 7 junctional bases. This TCR was sampled from a male donor with ankylosing spondylitis. The CDR3 region reads CASSLRDRPNTEAFF. The nucleotide sequence reads TGTGCCAGCAGCCTAAGGGACAGACCGAACACTGAAGCTTTCTTT.